The 10 T cell receptor beta chains listed next were all sequenced from one sample in a study of cytomegalovirus exposure and HLA in healthy donors. PCR used 60 Vbeta primers and 13 Jbeta primers. Some clones are missing from TCRdb's copy, which holds only in-frame ones; the method was immunoSEQ multiplex PCR. There are 170,000 or so clones in the sample; roughly 80% occur only once, and around 14% lies in the top ten. The sample taken for sequencing was PBMCs. The source of these receptors is a woman aged 45-65 years in good health and CMV-seropositive.

This chain links TRBV6-5 with TRBJ2-1, with 9 bases lining up with TRBD2. Trimming at V came to 11 bases and at J to 2 bases, leaving 1 base not matched to a gene. Per the germline V gene, CDR1 is MNHEY and CDR2 is SVGAGI. This CDR3 contains 12 residues. CDR3: CASSGAYNEQFF. CDR3 sequence (DNA): TGTGCCTCTAGCGGGGCCTACAATGAGCAGTTCTTC.

The chain carries TRBV7-6 and TRBJ1-2, with a tentative D call TRBD1 (5 bases). The length of the CDR3 is 15 residues. Germline-derived CDR1 and CDR2 are SGHVS and FNYEAQ. V was trimmed by 5 bases and J by 2 bases, leaving 15 bases between them. In DNA, the CDR3 is TGTGCCAGCAGCCAAGGAGGGGCGGGCAACTATGGCTACACCTTC. It codes for CASSQGGAGNYGYTF.

This clone was observed once. The chain couples TRBV5-1 to TRBJ1-1; D gene unclear. This CDR3 has 13 residues. The V end lost 4 bases, the J end lost 6 bases, and 13 bases lay between the germline ends. CDR1 SGHRS and CDR2 YFSETQ come from the germline V gene. The chain's CDR3 is CASSPDGRAEAFF. Written as DNA, the CDR3 is TGCGCCAGCAGCCCGGACGGGAGGGCTGAAGCTTTCTTT.

The DNA of the CDR3 is TGCGCCAGCAGGACGAGTGTGAGGCGCAATCAGCCCCAGCATTTT. Encoded protein: CASRTSVRRNQPQHF. This chain uses TRBV10-1 with TRBJ1-5, with no clear D. This CDR3 contains 15 residues. CDR1 and CDR2 from the germline V gene are WNHNN and SYGVQD (reference sequence). The V gene lost 6 bases and the J gene lost 2 bases, with 14 bases spanning the gap.

V gene TRBV11-2 combines with J gene TRBJ2-1; possible D gene TRBD1, 5 bases. The ends were cut back, 7 bases at V and 8 bases at J, with 24 bases in the middle. Germline V lookup: CDR1 SGHAT, CDR2 FQNNGV. This CDR3 comprises 16 residues. CDR3 protein: CASKLGSPAGKYEQFF. The CDR3 DNA sequence: TGTGCCAGCAAGCTCGGGTCCCCTGCAGGGAAGTATGAGCAGTTCTTC.

The count of this clone is one. The chain carries TRBV7-3 and TRBJ2-2; D not resolved. CDR1 is SGHTA, CDR2 FQGTGA, per germline. CDR3 length: 15 amino acids. V shed 2 bases and J shed 4 bases, with 11 bases lying between them. The CDR3 sequence is CASSLLGSITGELFF. The CDR3 nucleotides are TGTGCCAGCAGCTTACTCGGGTCCATCACCGGGGAGCTGTTTTTT.

This chain joins TRBV10-3 and TRBJ2-1; TRBD1 agrees at 11 bases. Germline V gene sequence: CDR1 ENHRY, CDR2 SYGVKD. The CDR3 is 18 amino acids. V trimming: 8 bases; J trimming: 0 bases; junction bases outside the gene matches: 12. CDR3 sequence (DNA): TGTGCCATCTCATCCGGGACAGGGGGGGTTTCCTCCTACAATGAGCAGTTCTTC. Protein sequence: CAISSGTGGVSSYNEQFF.

The chain carries TRBV6-1 and TRBJ2-7, with TRBD1 matching over 9 bases. The CDR3 has 12 amino acids. With V trimmed by 7 bases and J by 5 bases, 3 bases remained unmatched. The germline V gene encodes CDR1 MNHNS and CDR2 SASEGT. The CDR3 sequence is CASTRDRDEQYF. CDR3 nucleotides: TGTGCCAGCACCAGGGACAGGGACGAGCAGTACTTC.

This chain links TRBV5-1 with TRBJ2-3; 7 nucleotides line up with TRBD1. CDR1 and CDR2 (germline): SGHRS, YFSETQ. V lost 4 bases to trimming and J lost 0 bases; unmatched junction nucleotides: 5. The length of the CDR3 is 15 residues. The CDR3 spells CASSTRGISTDTQYF. Written as DNA, the CDR3 is TGCGCCAGCAGCACCAGGGGGATAAGCACAGATACGCAGTATTTT.

The genes are TRBV5-1 and TRBJ2-2, with D uncertain. V lost 5 bases and J lost 0, with 5 bases in between. Germline V gene lookup returns CDR1 SGHRS and CDR2 YFSETQ. The CDR3 has 13 amino acids. CDR3: CASRVANTGELFF. The CDR3 region has the DNA TGCGCCAGCAGGGTAGCGAACACCGGGGAGCTGTTTTTT. The variable domain in full, completed from reference TRBV5-1 and TRBJ2-2, reads KAGVTQTPRYLIKTRGQQVTLSCSPISGHRSVSWYQQTPGQGLQFLFEYFSETQRNKGNFPGRFSGRQFSNSRSEMNVSTLELGDSALYLCASRVANTGELFFGEGSRLTVL.